Below are 6 T cell receptor beta chains sequenced from a single sample in a study of neoadjuvant nivolumab and ipilimumab in lung cancer. Clones were read by immunoSEQ multiplex PCR, and TCRdb kept only the in-frame ones, dropping some. The sample lists 15,000 to 20,000 clones, 80% to 90% seen once, with less than 2.5% in the top ten. The source material was peripheral blood, sampled before neoadjuvant nivolumab, alone or with ipilimumab. These receptors all stem from an adult with non-small cell lung cancer.

The gene calls are TRBV12-5 and TRBJ1-1; D is ambiguous. CDR3 length: 12 residues. CDR1 LGHNT and CDR2 FRNRAP come from the germline V gene. V lost 5 bases, J lost 3 bases, and 7 bases lay in between. The DNA of the CDR3 is TGTGCTAGTGGTGGGGTAGACACTGAAGCTTTCTTT. It specifies CASGGVDTEAFF.

The chain joins TRBV18 to TRBJ2-3; 8 bases map to TRBD2. V shed 3 bases and J 2 bases; nucleotides not matched to a gene: 7. Looked up from germline, CDR1 is KGHSH and CDR2 is LQKENI. The CDR3 covers 16 residues. CDR3 loop: CASSPTRLAITDTQYF. For the CDR3, the DNA is TGTGCCAGCTCACCCACCCGACTAGCGATCACAGATACGCAGTATTTT.

The CDR3 here is CASSLRGLAVNEQFF. CDR3 nucleotides: TGTGCCAGCAGCTTAAGGGGACTAGCGGTCAATGAGCAGTTCTTC. This rearrangement joins TRBV7-3 to TRBJ2-1; 11 bases are shared with TRBD2. The germline gives CDR1 SGHTA, CDR2 FQGTGA. After removal of 1 base from V and 6 bases from J, the junction contained 2 bases not matched to a gene. The CDR3 sequence is 15 residues long.

V gene TRBV5-4 combines with J gene TRBJ2-1; 8 positions match TRBD2. V dropped 5 bases and J dropped 5; count of bases not matched to a gene: 6. CDR1 SGHNT and CDR2 YYREEE come from the germline V gene (reference sequence). This CDR3 comprises 14 residues. The CDR3 DNA follows: TGTGCCAGCAGGCCGGGACTAGATAACAATGAGCAGTTCTTC. Protein product: CASRPGLDNNEQFF.

The chain joins TRBV5-5 to TRBJ1-5; D gene unclear. The CDR3 covers 12 residues. Trimming cost V 0 bases and J 7 bases, with 5 bases left between them. In germline, CDR1 is SGHKS, CDR2 YYEKEE (reference sequence). In DNA, the CDR3 is TGTGCCAGCAGCTTGGAGGGACAGCCCCAGCATTTT. Its protein product is CASSLEGQPQHF.

The V gene is TRBV4-2, the J gene TRBJ2-1; D uncertain. There are 16 residues in the CDR3. V was pared by 2 bases and J by 5 bases, with 16 bases between. The germline gives CDR1 LGHNA, CDR2 YNFKEQ. CDR3 DNA: TGTGCCAGCAGCCAAATTGCGGACCCTGACCACAATGAGCAGTTCTTC. It specifies CASSQIADPDHNEQFF.